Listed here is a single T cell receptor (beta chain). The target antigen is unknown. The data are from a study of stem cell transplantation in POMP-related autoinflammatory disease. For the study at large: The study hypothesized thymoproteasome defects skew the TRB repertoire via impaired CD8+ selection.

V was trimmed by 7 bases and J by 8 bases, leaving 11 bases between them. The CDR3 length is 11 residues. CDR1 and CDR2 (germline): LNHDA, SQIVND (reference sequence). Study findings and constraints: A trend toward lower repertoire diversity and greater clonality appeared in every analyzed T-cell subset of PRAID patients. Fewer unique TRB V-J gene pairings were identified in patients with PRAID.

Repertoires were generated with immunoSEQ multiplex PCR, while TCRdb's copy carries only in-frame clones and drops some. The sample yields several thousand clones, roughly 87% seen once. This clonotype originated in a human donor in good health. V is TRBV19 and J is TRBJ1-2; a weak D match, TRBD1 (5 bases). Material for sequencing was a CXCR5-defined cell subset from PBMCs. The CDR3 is CASTTTGGYTF. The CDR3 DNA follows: TGTGCCAGTACCACAACAGGCGGCTACACCTTC.